This is a list of T cell receptor beta chains from one sample in a study of blood T cell repertoires in COVID-19. Produced via immunoSEQ multiplex PCR; TCRdb's table is partial and in-frame only. In the table there are 310,000 or so clones, 88% of which are singletons. Material: peripheral blood. These receptors all stem from a woman in her twenties or thirties with COVID-19, enrolled during active disease. CDR3s include the opening cysteine and the closing phenylalanine or tryptophan. A D gene is named only where the DNA matches it firmly. A row's size may be missing; if present it is once, few, many or a size class.

d_gene: TRBD2; v_gene: TRBV6-6; j_gene: TRBJ2-5; abundance: -; CDR3nt: TGTGCCAGCAGCCGACCCCCGACATTGGCGGGGGTGTACCAAGAGACCCAGTACTTC; CDR3aa: CASSRPPTLAGVYQETQYF
d_gene: TRBD1; v_gene: TRBV28; j_gene: TRBJ1-5; abundance: -; CDR3nt: TGTGCCAGCAATCCGGGACAGCACAATCAGCCCCAGCATTTT; CDR3aa: CASNPGQHNQPQHF
d_gene: -; v_gene: TRBV11-2; j_gene: TRBJ2-7; abundance: -; CDR3nt: TGTGCCAGCAGCTTTTTGCATAGTCTGAGCTCCTACGAGCAGTACTTC; CDR3aa: CASSFLHSLSSYEQYF
d_gene: -; v_gene: TRBV25-1; j_gene: TRBJ2-7; abundance: few; CDR3nt: TGTGCCAGCAGTGAACGGTTCCTCTACGAGCAGTACTTC; CDR3aa: CASSERFLYEQYF
d_gene: TRBD2; v_gene: TRBV19; j_gene: TRBJ2-1; abundance: -; CDR3nt: TGTGCCAGTAATCGGCTAGCGGGAGTGAATGAGCAGTTCTTC; CDR3aa: CASNRLAGVNEQFF
d_gene: -; v_gene: TRBV4-1; j_gene: TRBJ2-6; abundance: once; CDR3nt: TGCGCCAGCAGCCAGGGAGGCAGCCGGCTTGGTGGGGCCAACGTCCTGACTTTC; CDR3aa: CASSQGGSRLGGANVLTF
d_gene: -; v_gene: TRBV9; j_gene: TRBJ1-5; abundance: many; CDR3nt: TGTGCCAGCAGCACGGGACTTAGCAATCAGCCCCAGCATTTT; CDR3aa: CASSTGLSNQPQHF
d_gene: -; v_gene: TRBV7-8; j_gene: TRBJ1-5; abundance: -; CDR3nt: TGTGCCAGCAGCCCCGCGGTGAATCAGCCCCAGCATTTT; CDR3aa: CASSPAVNQPQHF
d_gene: -; v_gene: TRBV5-4; j_gene: TRBJ2-6; abundance: -; CDR3nt: TGTGCCAGCAGCTTGGGGGGACTGTACTCTGGGGCCAACGTCCTGACTTTC; CDR3aa: CASSLGGLYSGANVLTF
d_gene: TRBD1; v_gene: TRBV27; j_gene: TRBJ2-1; abundance: -; CDR3nt: TGTGCCAGCAGTTCTTACGACAGGGGATGGAATGAGCAGTTCTTC; CDR3aa: CASSSYDRGWNEQFF
d_gene: TRBD2; v_gene: TRBV28; j_gene: TRBJ2-3; abundance: -; CDR3nt: TGTGCCAGCTTAAAGGGAGAGACTAGCGTCGATACGCAGTATTTT; CDR3aa: CASLKGETSVDTQYF
d_gene: TRBD1; v_gene: TRBV6-2/TRBV6-3; j_gene: TRBJ2-3; abundance: -; CDR3nt: TGTGCCAGCAGTTACCGGACAGGGACAGATACGCAGTATTTT; CDR3aa: CASSYRTGTDTQYF
d_gene: -; v_gene: TRBV7-3; j_gene: TRBJ1-5; abundance: -; CDR3nt: TGTGCCAGCAGCGAAGAGACACCTAGCAATCAGCCCCAGCATTTT; CDR3aa: CASSEETPSNQPQHF
d_gene: TRBD2; v_gene: TRBV13; j_gene: TRBJ2-1; abundance: -; CDR3nt: TGTGCCAGCAGCCCACTTGGATGGAGTAGCGGGAGAAATGAGCAGTTCTTC; CDR3aa: CASSPLGWSSGRNEQFF
d_gene: -; v_gene: TRBV10-3; j_gene: TRBJ1-1; abundance: -; CDR3nt: TGTGCCATCAGTGATAAAGGAGGGGCGAACACTGAAGCTTTCTTT; CDR3aa: CAISDKGGANTEAFF
d_gene: -; v_gene: TRBV6-5; j_gene: TRBJ2-7; abundance: -; CDR3nt: TGTGCCAGCAGTTCGGGGACTCCGGGCGAGCAGTACTTC; CDR3aa: CASSSGTPGEQYF
d_gene: -; v_gene: TRBV9; j_gene: TRBJ1-6; abundance: -; CDR3nt: TGTGCCAGCAGCCCACAGACAGAATCCTATAATTCACCCCTCCACTTT; CDR3aa: CASSPQTESYNSPLHF
d_gene: TRBD2; v_gene: TRBV2; j_gene: TRBJ2-1; abundance: -; CDR3nt: TGTGCCAGCAGTGACCGGCGGGAGGGCGATGAGCAGTTCTTC; CDR3aa: CASSDRREGDEQFF
d_gene: -; v_gene: TRBV28; j_gene: TRBJ2-1; abundance: -; CDR3nt: TGTGCCAGCAGTTTGTCCAATAGAGATGAGCAGTTCTTC; CDR3aa: CASSLSNRDEQFF
d_gene: -; v_gene: TRBV28; j_gene: TRBJ2-2; abundance: -; CDR3nt: TGTGCCAGCAGTTCGACAACTGCGAACACCGGGGAGCTGTTTTTT; CDR3aa: CASSSTTANTGELFF
d_gene: -; v_gene: TRBV27; j_gene: TRBJ2-2; abundance: few; CDR3nt: TGTGCCACAGGGGTTACCACCGGGGAGCTGTTTTTT; CDR3aa: CATGVTTGELFF
d_gene: -; v_gene: TRBV4-2; j_gene: TRBJ1-2; abundance: -; CDR3nt: TGTGCCAGCAGCCAAGATCAGGGGCTGGTGGGTGGCTACACCTTC; CDR3aa: CASSQDQGLVGGYTF
d_gene: TRBD2; v_gene: TRBV11-3; j_gene: TRBJ2-1; abundance: -; CDR3nt: TGTGCCAGCAGCTTAGGCAGGCTAGCGGGAGGGCCGGATAATGAGCAGTTCTTC; CDR3aa: CASSLGRLAGGPDNEQFF
d_gene: -; v_gene: TRBV19; j_gene: TRBJ1-1; abundance: -; CDR3nt: TGTGCCAGTAGTTGGGGGACACTGAACACTGAAGCTTTCTTT; CDR3aa: CASSWGTLNTEAFF
d_gene: TRBD2; v_gene: TRBV10-1; j_gene: TRBJ2-1; abundance: -; CDR3nt: TGCGCCAGCAGTGGAGGGACTAGCGGGACCCGGGATGAGCAGTTCTTC; CDR3aa: CASSGGTSGTRDEQFF
d_gene: TRBD2; v_gene: TRBV25-1; j_gene: TRBJ2-7; abundance: -; CDR3nt: TGTGCCAGCAGTGAAGGGAATGGGGCTAGCGGGGCCTACGAGCAGTACTTC; CDR3aa: CASSEGNGASGAYEQYF
d_gene: -; v_gene: TRBV19; j_gene: TRBJ2-7; abundance: -; CDR3nt: TGTGCCAGTAGTATCAACGGGTACTACGAGCAGTACTTC; CDR3aa: CASSINGYYEQYF
d_gene: TRBD1; v_gene: TRBV5-1; j_gene: TRBJ2-7; abundance: -; CDR3nt: TGCGCCAGCAGCCGGGACAGCACCTACGAGCAGTACTTC; CDR3aa: CASSRDSTYEQYF
d_gene: -; v_gene: TRBV7-8; j_gene: TRBJ1-1; abundance: -; CDR3nt: TGTGCCAGCAGCTTAGCACGGTGGGAGTACACTGAAGCTTTCTTT; CDR3aa: CASSLARWEYTEAFF
d_gene: TRBD2; v_gene: TRBV7-3; j_gene: TRBJ2-1; abundance: -; CDR3nt: TGTGCCAGCAGCTCGTATAGCGGGAGGTTAGACAATGAGCAGTTCTTC; CDR3aa: CASSSYSGRLDNEQFF
d_gene: -; v_gene: TRBV12-3/TRBV12-4; j_gene: TRBJ1-1; abundance: -; CDR3nt: TGTGCCAGCTCACTGGGAGGGTTCACTGAAGCTTTCTTT; CDR3aa: CASSLGGFTEAFF
d_gene: TRBD2; v_gene: TRBV6-5; j_gene: TRBJ2-7; abundance: few; CDR3nt: TGTGCCAGCGGGACTAGCGCGGACGAGCAGTACTTC; CDR3aa: CASGTSADEQYF
d_gene: TRBD1; v_gene: TRBV30; j_gene: TRBJ1-4; abundance: -; CDR3nt: TGTGCCTGGAGCGTGGGTTCAGGGGGCAATGAAAAACTGTTTTTT; CDR3aa: CAWSVGSGGNEKLFF
d_gene: -; v_gene: TRBV5-1; j_gene: TRBJ2-5; abundance: -; CDR3nt: TGCGCCAGCAGCACGACCGGGACTCGCCAAGAGACCCAGTACTTC; CDR3aa: CASSTTGTRQETQYF
d_gene: TRBD1; v_gene: TRBV6-2/TRBV6-3; j_gene: TRBJ2-3; abundance: once; CDR3nt: TGTGCCAGCAGTCCATGGGGACAGGATACGCAGTATTTT; CDR3aa: CASSPWGQDTQYF
d_gene: TRBD1; v_gene: TRBV24-1; j_gene: TRBJ2-3; abundance: -; CDR3nt: TGTGCCACCAGTGATTTGAGGGGACAGGGCGTGAGGGCAGATACGCAGTATTTT; CDR3aa: CATSDLRGQGVRADTQYF
d_gene: -; v_gene: TRBV28; j_gene: TRBJ2-6; abundance: -; CDR3nt: TGTGCCAGCAGTTGGCCCTCTGGGGCCAACGTCCTGACTTTC; CDR3aa: CASSWPSGANVLTF
d_gene: -; v_gene: TRBV16; j_gene: TRBJ1-2; abundance: -; CDR3nt: TGTGCCAGCAACTCACGGGGAGGGACCAACTATGGCTACACCTTC; CDR3aa: CASNSRGGTNYGYTF
d_gene: -; v_gene: TRBV3-1/TRBV3-2; j_gene: TRBJ1-6; abundance: -; CDR3nt: TGTGCCAGCAGCCAAGATAAAGAGTATTCACCCCTCCACTTT; CDR3aa: CASSQDKEYSPLHF
d_gene: TRBD1; v_gene: TRBV6-5; j_gene: TRBJ1-1; abundance: -; CDR3nt: TGTGCCAGCTCGACAGGGTCGACTGAAGCTTTCTTT; CDR3aa: CASSTGSTEAFF
d_gene: TRBD2; v_gene: TRBV6-5; j_gene: TRBJ2-4; abundance: -; CDR3nt: TGTGCCAGCAGCTTGGGAGGGGACTCAAGAAACATTCAGTACTTC; CDR3aa: CASSLGGDSRNIQYF
d_gene: -; v_gene: TRBV6-1; j_gene: TRBJ2-1; abundance: -; CDR3nt: TGTGCCAGCAGTGAAAGTGGAGGGAGAGGCTACAATGAGCAGTTCTTC; CDR3aa: CASSESGGRGYNEQFF
d_gene: -; v_gene: TRBV6-5; j_gene: TRBJ2-5; abundance: -; CDR3nt: TGTGCCAGCAGTTACGACGGAACTACCGTCGGGGAGACCCAGTACTTC; CDR3aa: CASSYDGTTVGETQYF
d_gene: -; v_gene: TRBV19; j_gene: TRBJ1-1; abundance: -; CDR3nt: TGTGCCAGTAGTAAGGGGGGGCAGGTGAACACTGAAGCTTTCTTT; CDR3aa: CASSKGGQVNTEAFF
d_gene: TRBD1; v_gene: TRBV27; j_gene: TRBJ2-7; abundance: -; CDR3nt: TGTGCCAGCAGTTTTCTAGGGACAGGCGACGAGCAGTACTTC; CDR3aa: CASSFLGTGDEQYF
d_gene: -; v_gene: TRBV7-9; j_gene: TRBJ1-5; abundance: few; CDR3nt: TGTGCCAGCACCATTAGCTTAGCAAGGACAGCCCTTTATAGCAATCAGCCCCAGCATTTT; CDR3aa: CASTISLARTALYSNQPQHF
d_gene: -; v_gene: TRBV6-5; j_gene: TRBJ1-5; abundance: -; CDR3nt: TGTGCCACCGGACAGTATAGCAATCAGCCCCAGCATTTT; CDR3aa: CATGQYSNQPQHF
d_gene: TRBD2; v_gene: TRBV30; j_gene: TRBJ2-3; abundance: -; CDR3nt: TGTGCCCACCGGACTAGCGGGAGGGCCCCAGATACGCAGTATTTT; CDR3aa: CAHRTSGRAPDTQYF
d_gene: -; v_gene: TRBV11-2; j_gene: TRBJ1-4; abundance: -; CDR3nt: TGTGCCAGCAGCCCGGGGGTGGAAAAACTGTTTTTT; CDR3aa: CASSPGVEKLFF
d_gene: TRBD1; v_gene: TRBV29-1; j_gene: TRBJ2-1; abundance: -; CDR3nt: TGCAGCGTTGAGGGATCGGACAGGAGGAGCTCCTACAATGAGCAGTTCTTC; CDR3aa: CSVEGSDRRSSYNEQFF
d_gene: TRBD2; v_gene: TRBV9; j_gene: TRBJ2-5; abundance: -; CDR3nt: TGTGCCAGCAGCGCGTCGACTAGCGGGGAGACCCAGTACTTC; CDR3aa: CASSASTSGETQYF